This T cell receptor (beta chain) originates from a study of T cell repertoires in cytomegalovirus infection. Study overall: Public TCR beta signatures indicated both CMV infection and matching HLA type. Findings and caveats of the study: Based on cumulative public TCR beta family frequency, carriers of CMV plus the relevant HLA were identified. Predominance within the ex vivo response was attributable to HLA-C-restricted CMV-specific TCR beta clonotypes.

Concerning this clonotype itself: Its antigen is not known.

TCRdb called the reads again in MiXCR, with one record for every CDR3 protein. The data contain some 180,000 distinct CDR3 sequences, roughly 15% of them singletons. With 0 bases removed from V and 3 bases from J, the gap between germline ends came to 9 bases. This CDR3 has 14 amino acids. The germline V gene encodes CDR1 WNHNN and CDR2 SYGVQD (reference sequence). Sequenced: CD8+ T cells from PBMCs. The TCR originated in a human donor in good health (CMV status not recorded). Some clones in this sample may be carry-over from other donors' samples. This chain uses TRBV10-1 with TRBJ2-7; no firm D call. The CDR3 region has the DNA TGCGCCAGCAGTGAGTCAAAGGGCGGCTACGAGCAGTACTTC. This encodes CASSESKGGYEQYF.